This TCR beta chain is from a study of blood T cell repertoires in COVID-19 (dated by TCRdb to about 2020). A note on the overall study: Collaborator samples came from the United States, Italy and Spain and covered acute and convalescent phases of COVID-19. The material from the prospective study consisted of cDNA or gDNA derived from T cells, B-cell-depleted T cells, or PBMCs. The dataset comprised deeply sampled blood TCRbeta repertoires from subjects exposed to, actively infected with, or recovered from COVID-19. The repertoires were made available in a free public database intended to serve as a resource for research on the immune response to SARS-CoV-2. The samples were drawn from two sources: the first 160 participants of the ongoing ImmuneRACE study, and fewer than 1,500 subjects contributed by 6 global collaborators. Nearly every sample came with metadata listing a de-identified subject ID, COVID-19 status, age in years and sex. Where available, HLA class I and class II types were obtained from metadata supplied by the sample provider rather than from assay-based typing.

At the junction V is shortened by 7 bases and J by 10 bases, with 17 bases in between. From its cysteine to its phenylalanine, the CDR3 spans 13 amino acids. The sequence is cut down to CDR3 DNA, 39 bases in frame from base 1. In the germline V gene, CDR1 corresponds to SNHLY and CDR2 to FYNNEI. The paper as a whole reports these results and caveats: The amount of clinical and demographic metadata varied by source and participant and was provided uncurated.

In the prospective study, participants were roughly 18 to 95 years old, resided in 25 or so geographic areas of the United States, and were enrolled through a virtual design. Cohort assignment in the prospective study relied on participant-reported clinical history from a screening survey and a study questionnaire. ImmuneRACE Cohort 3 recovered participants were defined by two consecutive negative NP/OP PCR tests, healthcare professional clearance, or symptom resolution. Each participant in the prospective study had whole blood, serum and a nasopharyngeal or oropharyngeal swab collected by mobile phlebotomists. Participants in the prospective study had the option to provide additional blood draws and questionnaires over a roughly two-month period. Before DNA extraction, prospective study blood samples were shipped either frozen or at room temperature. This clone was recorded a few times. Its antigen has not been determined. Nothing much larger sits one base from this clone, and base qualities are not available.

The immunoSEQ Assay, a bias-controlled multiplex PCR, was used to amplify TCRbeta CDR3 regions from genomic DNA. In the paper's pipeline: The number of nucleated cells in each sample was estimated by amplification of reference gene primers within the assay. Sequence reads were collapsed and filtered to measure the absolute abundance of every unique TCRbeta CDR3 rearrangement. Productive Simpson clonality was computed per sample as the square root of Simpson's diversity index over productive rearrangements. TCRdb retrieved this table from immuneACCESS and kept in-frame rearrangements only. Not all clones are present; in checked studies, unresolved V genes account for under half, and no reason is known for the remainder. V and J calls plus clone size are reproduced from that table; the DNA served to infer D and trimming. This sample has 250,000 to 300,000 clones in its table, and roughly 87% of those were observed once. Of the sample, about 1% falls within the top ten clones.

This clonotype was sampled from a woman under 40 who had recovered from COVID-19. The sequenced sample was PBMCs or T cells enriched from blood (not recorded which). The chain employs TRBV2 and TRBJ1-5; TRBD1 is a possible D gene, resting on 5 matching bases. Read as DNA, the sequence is TGTGCCAGCAAGAACAGGCTCATCGGCCCCCAGCATTTT. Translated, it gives CASKNRLIGPQHF.